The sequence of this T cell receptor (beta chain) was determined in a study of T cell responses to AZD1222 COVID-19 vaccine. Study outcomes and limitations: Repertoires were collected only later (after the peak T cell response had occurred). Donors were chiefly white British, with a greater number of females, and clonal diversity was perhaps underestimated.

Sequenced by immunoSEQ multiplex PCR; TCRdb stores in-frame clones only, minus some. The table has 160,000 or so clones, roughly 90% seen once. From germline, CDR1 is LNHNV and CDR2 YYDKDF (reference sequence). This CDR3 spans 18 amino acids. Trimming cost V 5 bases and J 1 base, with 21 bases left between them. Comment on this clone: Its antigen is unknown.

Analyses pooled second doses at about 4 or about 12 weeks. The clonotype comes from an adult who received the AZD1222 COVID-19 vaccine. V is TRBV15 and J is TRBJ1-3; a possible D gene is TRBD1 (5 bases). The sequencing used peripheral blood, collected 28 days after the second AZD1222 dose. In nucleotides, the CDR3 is TGTGCCACCAGCGGTCGGGAACACAGGTTCGAGTCTGGAAACACCATATATTTT. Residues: CATSGREHRFESGNTIYF.